A single sample is the source of the 17 T cell receptor beta chains below, sequenced in a study of T cells in localized non-small cell lung cancer. The data were produced by immunoSEQ multiplex PCR, yet TCRdb's version contains in-frame clones alone and is incomplete. The sample comprises 35,000 or so clones, 87% of which are singletons, and approximately 7.2% rests with the top ten. Specimen: peripheral blood, collected before any cancer treatment. The source is a woman aged 40-75 years with stage I lung adenocarcinoma.

The count of this clone is one. The V gene is TRBV7-6, the J gene TRBJ2-5; D may be TRBD1 (6 bases). There are 17 residues in the CDR3. V was trimmed by 5 bases and J by 5 bases, leaving 24 bases between them. CDR1 is SGHVS and CDR2 is FNYEAQ in the germline V gene. The CDR3 bases are TGTGCCAGCAGCCCCGAGGGGGTAAATGCAGGGGTTGAGACCCAGTACTTC. Protein sequence: CASSPEGVNAGVETQYF.

This clone turned up a few times. V and J are TRBV2 and TRBJ1-1, with 7 nucleotides matching TRBD1. V dropped 3 bases and J dropped 2; count of bases not matched to a gene: 6. The germline CDR1 and CDR2 sequences are SNHLY and FYNNEI. This CDR3 is built from 15 residues. The CDR3: CASSDRAGGNTEAFF. The CDR3 DNA reads as TGTGCCAGCAGTGATCGGGCAGGGGGAAACACTGAAGCTTTCTTT.

The rearrangement joins TRBV27 to TRBJ1-2; D may be TRBD1 (6 bases). The CDR3 is 13 residues long. The germline V gene encodes CDR1 MNHEY and CDR2 SMNVEV (reference sequence). V lost 6 bases, J lost 4 bases, and 12 bases lay in between. The DNA for the CDR3 is TGTGCCAGCAGCTCCGCGACAGGCTATGGCTACACCTTC. Its protein is CASSSATGYGYTF.

The chain couples TRBV28 to TRBJ2-5; TRBD1 is a possible D gene (6 bases). V lost 5 bases, J lost 1 base, and 20 bases lay in between. The CDR3 is made up of 17 amino acids. Per the germline V gene, CDR1 is MDHEN and CDR2 is SYDVKM. The CDR3 nucleotides are TGTGCCAGCAGTCCTGGCACCGGGACATTGGGCCAAGAGACCCAGTACTTC. The encoded protein is CASSPGTGTLGQETQYF.

DNA of the CDR3: TGTGCCAGCACTTTAGGGGGGTTGAACACTGAAGCTTTCTTT. Protein: CASTLGGLNTEAFF. The V gene is TRBV2, the J gene TRBJ1-1, with a possible D match to TRBD1 (6 bases). The CDR3 extends over 14 amino acids. CDR1 SNHLY and CDR2 FYNNEI come from the germline V gene. Between the trimmed V and J ends, which lost 7 bases and 0 bases, there was a span of 12 bases.

This clone was seen a handful of times. The rearrangement joins TRBV5-1 to TRBJ2-5; possible D gene TRBD2, 6 bases. The CDR3 loop spans 14 amino acids. The germline V gene has CDR1 SGHRS and CDR2 YFSETQ. V was cut by 2 bases and J by 5 bases, with 13 bases left in between. The CDR3: CASSFGLSTETQYF. The CDR3 DNA reads as TGCGCCAGCAGCTTTGGACTATCAACGGAGACCCAGTACTTC. The whole variable domain, remainder taken from reference TRBV5-1 and TRBJ2-5, is KAGVTQTPRYLIKTRGQQVTLSCSPISGHRSVSWYQQTPGQGLQFLFEYFSETQRNKGNFPGRFSGRQFSNSRSEMNVSTLELGDSALYLCASSFGLSTETQYFGPGTRLLVL.

The chain is built from TRBV28 and TRBJ1-4; weak D call: TRBD1 (5 bases). The CDR3 loop spans 14 amino acids. Germline CDR1 MDHEN, CDR2 SYDVKM. The V end lost 3 bases, the J end lost 5 bases, and 10 bases lay between the germline ends. In DNA, the CDR3 is TGTGCCAGCAGTTTGGGGGGGGTAAATGAAAAACTGTTTTTT. Protein sequence: CASSLGGVNEKLFF.

The V gene is TRBV21-1, the J gene TRBJ1-5. TRBV21-1 is tagged as a pseudogene. This CDR3 contains 15 residues. CDR3 amino acids: CASSKRGRSNQPQHF. DNA for the CDR3: TGTGCCAGCAGCAAACGGGGCCGTAGCAATCAGCCCCAGCATTTT.

This sequence joins TRBV27 and TRBJ2-5; D is uncertain. V gave up 8 bases and J gave up 2 bases, with 9 bases separating them. The CDR3 is made up of 12 amino acids. Germline V gene data show CDR1 as MNHEY and CDR2 as SMNVEV (reference sequence). CDR3 nucleotides: TGTGCCAGCGGACGCAAACAAGAGACCCAGTACTTC. Amino acid sequence: CASGRKQETQYF.

This sequence joins TRBV19 and TRBJ2-5; 7 bases fit TRBD1. The CDR3 consists of 15 residues. Trimming took 1 base from V and 4 from J; bases not matched to a gene: 6. From germline, CDR1 is LNHDA and CDR2 SQIVND (reference sequence). The CDR3, as DNA: TGTGCCAGTAGTATAGGGGCAGGGGGTAGAGAGACCCAGTACTTC. It encodes CASSIGAGGRETQYF.

This clone turned up a few times. This chain's CDR3 is CASSLLGQMGTEAFF. CDR3 sequence (DNA): TGCGCCAGCAGCTTACTGGGACAGATGGGCACTGAAGCTTTCTTT. V gene TRBV5-1 combines with J gene TRBJ1-1; 7 nucleotides line up with TRBD1. This CDR3 spans 15 amino acids. Germline V CDR1 and CDR2: SGHRS, YFSETQ. V lost 2 bases and J lost 4; bases outside the gene matches: 8.

The chain combines TRBV6-1 with TRBJ1-4; TRBD1 might be the D (5 bases). Germline-derived CDR1 and CDR2 are MNHNS and SASEGT. The CDR3 spans 15 residues. V was trimmed by 5 bases and J by 4 bases, leaving 14 bases between them. The CDR3 sequence is CASSSGGTGNEKLFF. The CDR3 DNA follows: TGTGCCAGCAGTTCAGGTGGGACCGGTAATGAAAAACTGTTTTTT.

The chain joins TRBV30 to TRBJ2-7, with D possibly matching TRBD1 (8 bases). CDR3 length equals 15 residues. V lost 5 bases and J 0 bases, leaving 17 bases between the germline ends. Germline CDR1 reads GTSNPN; CDR2 reads SVGIG (reference sequence). The chain's CDR3 is CAWSHRGGRSYEQYF. The CDR3 DNA is TGTGCCTGGTCCCACAGGGGGGGCCGCTCCTACGAGCAGTACTTC.

The CDR3 DNA reads TGTGCCTGGGGCTGGGCAGGAAGCACCGGGGAGCTGTTTTTT. Protein product: CAWGWAGSTGELFF. J is TRBJ2-2 and V is TRBV30; D remains unclear. The CDR3 sequence is 14 residues long. Germline V CDR1 and CDR2: GTSNPN, SVGIG (reference sequence). V lost 5 bases, J lost 4 bases, and 14 bases lay in between.

J is TRBJ2-4 and V is TRBV7-8; D possibly corresponds to TRBD2 (5 bases). This CDR3 has 16 amino acids. Deletions cut 3 bases from V and 1 base from J, with 13 bases between. Germline CDR1 reads SGHVS; CDR2 reads FQNEAQ. CDR3 bases: TGTGCCAGCAGCTTGGCGGGCAGAGGGGCCAAAAACATTCAGTACTTC. It is translated as CASSLAGRGAKNIQYF.

The chain has TRBV10-3 and TRBJ1-2; TRBD1 is a possible D gene (5 bases). V was trimmed by 10 bases and J by 2 bases, leaving 11 bases between them. The CDR3 sequence is 12 residues long. Germline V CDR1 and CDR2: ENHRY, SYGVKD. Here the CDR3 DNA reads TGTGCCACCTGGACACAAAACTATGGCTACACCTTC. Its protein is CATWTQNYGYTF.

This clone was observed a single time. The V call is TRBV19, the J call TRBJ1-1; D gene uncertain. Germline CDR1 reads LNHDA; CDR2 reads SQIVND (reference sequence). The V gene lost 4 bases and the J gene lost 5 bases, with 11 bases spanning the gap. The CDR3 is made up of 13 amino acids. The CDR3 DNA sequence: TGTGCCAGTAGTAAGTCCCTGCTTACTGAAGCTTTCTTT. The encoded protein is CASSKSLLTEAFF.